This note documents a single T cell receptor (beta chain) sequence. Its specificity is not known. The sample is drawn from a study of OX40 agonist ivuxolimab in advanced cancers. Study summary: In three patients, partial responses were observed, one with hepatocellular carcinoma and two with cutaneous melanoma.

V lost 4 bases to trimming and J lost 8 bases; unmatched junction nucleotides: 11. Germline CDR1 SGDLS, CDR2 YYNGEE. The CDR3 loop spans 15 amino acids. Study conclusions and caveats: The authors did not determine the antigen specificity of the expanded peripheral T cells. Among the lowest peripheral clonal expansion occurred in 0.1-3.0 mg/kg partial responders. Doses of 0.1 to 3.0 mg/kg were accompanied by clonal expansion of CD4+ and CD8+ blood T cells by week 6.

TCRdb's table, derived via immunoSEQ multiplex PCR, lists solely in-frame clones and lacks some. The table lists about 86,000 clones, about 90% of them singletons, with roughly 8.7% in the top ten. The chain carries TRBV9 and TRBJ2-1, with TRBD1 matching 8 bases. This TCR was recovered from an adult with an advanced solid tumor such as melanoma, head and neck, liver or kidney cancer. The source was CD4+ or CD8+ T cells sorted from blood, collected in a trial of the OX40 agonist ivuxolimab. CDR3 residues: CASSLQGAPGDEQFF. CDR3 nucleotides: TGTGCCAGCAGCCTCCAGGGGGCCCCCGGGGATGAGCAGTTCTTC.